The 10 T cell receptor beta chains presented below share a single source sample, sequenced in a study of shared clonotypes between healthy human individuals. The repertoire was sequenced with immunoSEQ multiplex PCR; TCRdb's copy has only in-frame clones and lacks some. Among roughly 2 million clones listed, 85% to 95% were seen once. Sequencing used naive CD4+ T cells sorted from blood. Subset denoted: CD45RA+ positively selected. These receptors were collected from a man aged 18 to 29 in good health.

This chain's CDR3 is CASSSGTSGKASYNEQFF. CDR3 DNA: TGTGCCAGCAGCTCCGGGACTAGCGGGAAGGCCTCCTACAATGAGCAGTTCTTC. The V and J genes are TRBV13 and TRBJ2-1, with 13 bases that match TRBD2. There are 18 residues in the CDR3. Trimming took 4 bases from V and 0 from J; bases not matched to a gene: 6. Per germline, CDR1 PRHDT and CDR2 FYEKMQ (reference sequence).

The genes are TRBV2 and TRBJ2-3; tentatively, D is TRBD1 (6 bases). The germline V gene has CDR1 SNHLY and CDR2 FYNNEI. The CDR3 is 14 residues long. V was shortened by 3 bases and J by 2 bases, with 9 bases between the two germline ends. DNA for the CDR3: TGTGCCAGCAGTGACAGGGGACCCACAGATACGCAGTATTTT. It translates to CASSDRGPTDTQYF.

The gene calls are TRBV5-6 and TRBJ2-5, with D hard to call. The CDR3 spans 11 residues. The germline V gene has CDR1 SGHDT and CDR2 YYEEEE. The germline V and J ends were trimmed by 5 bases and 5 bases, with 7 bases remaining between them. The CDR3 DNA sequence: TGTGCCAGCAGACTGCAGGAGACCCAGTACTTC. Amino acids: CASRLQETQYF.

This chain joins TRBV6-5 and TRBJ2-7; 12 bases fit TRBD2. Germline CDR1 MNHEY, CDR2 SVGAGI. This CDR3 contains 15 residues. With V trimmed by 7 bases and J by 5 bases, 9 bases remained unmatched. CDR3 sequence reads: CASIPTSGRSHEQYF. The CDR3 bases are TGTGCCAGCATCCCGACTAGCGGGAGATCCCACGAGCAGTACTTC.

CDR3 loop: CASSESSGRSYEQYF. CDR3 nucleotide sequence: TGCGCCAGCAGTGAGAGTAGCGGGCGCTCCTACGAGCAGTACTTC. The chain is built from TRBV10-1 and TRBJ2-7; TRBD2 agrees at 7 bases. Germline CDR1 and CDR2: WNHNN and SYGVQD (reference sequence). V was clipped by 2 bases and J by 0 bases; unmatched bases: 4. There are 15 residues in the CDR3.

In the case of this clone: A read error may explain this, as a much larger clone is one base away. The rearrangement links TRBV30 to TRBJ2-2; D gene uncertain. The CDR3 consists of 15 residues. Germline CDR1 and CDR2: GTSNPN and SVGIG (reference sequence). V was trimmed by 3 bases and J by 4 bases, leaving 15 bases between them. DNA for the CDR3: TGTGCCTGGAGGGCGAACGGCTATAGCACCGGGGAGCTGTTTTTT. This gives the protein CAWRANGYSTGELFF.

This chain connects TRBV15 to TRBJ1-5; D unclear. The V gene lost 0 bases and the J gene lost 2 bases, with 2 bases spanning the gap. Germline values: CDR1 LNHNV, CDR2 YYDKDF (reference sequence). The CDR3 extends over 13 amino acids. The CDR3 DNA is TGTGCCACCAGCAGAGATGGCAATCAGCCCCAGCATTTT. It translates to CATSRDGNQPQHF.

This clone appeared once. The J gene is TRBJ2-2, the V gene TRBV10-2, with D possibly matching TRBD1 (6 bases). Germline V gene sequence: CDR1 WSHSY, CDR2 SAAADI. The length of the CDR3 is 14 residues. V lost 5 bases and J 4 bases, leaving 11 bases between the germline ends. DNA of the CDR3: TGCGCCAGCAGTAAGGGGGTCGGCACCGGGGAGCTGTTTTTT. It encodes CASSKGVGTGELFF.

With respect to this clone: The sample contains more than one DNA sequence encoding this CDR3. The CDR3 DNA follows: TGTGCCAGTAGTACCCCAGGGAGAACCTACGAGCAGTACTTC. It yields the protein CASSTPGRTYEQYF. The chain has TRBV19 and TRBJ2-7, with D possibly called TRBD1 or TRBD2 (5 bases each). The CDR3 spans 14 residues. Deletions cut 4 bases from V and 2 bases from J, with 12 bases between. CDR1 LNHDA and CDR2 SQIVND come from the germline V gene (reference sequence).

This sequence joins TRBV5-4 and TRBJ1-2, with 12 bases fitting TRBD1. Unmatched junction bases numbered 6, after V lost 4 bases and J lost 5 bases. CDR3 length: 15 amino acids. Looked up from germline, CDR1 is SGHNT and CDR2 is YYREEE (reference sequence). The CDR3 coding sequence is TGTGCCAGCAGCCCGGGACAGGGGGCTGGATATGGCTACACCTTC. Amino acid sequence: CASSPGQGAGYGYTF. The entire variable domain, with the rest obtained from reference TRBV5-4 and TRBJ1-2, is as follows: ETGVTQSPTHLIKTRGQQVTLRCSSQSGHNTVSWYQQALGQGPQFIFQYYREEENGRGNFPPRFSGLQFPNYSSELNVNALELDDSALYLCASSPGQGAGYGYTFGSGTRLTVV.